This T cell receptor (beta chain) comes out of a study of T-cell reconstitution after alpha-beta-depleted transplantation in children. Study-wide points: Reportedly, only several hundred clones from non-depleted graft cells drove alpha-beta T-cell counts at about two months.

This clonotype was detected only a few times. Its antigen remains unidentified. The authors prepared the TCRbeta library with unique molecular identifiers. Each CDR3 protein is one row after TCRdb ran MiXCR on the PCR reads. The repertoire has roughly 490,000 distinct CDR3 sequences, over 9.5% of them found once; the top ten carry 12% to 15%. This CDR3 spans 12 amino acids. CDR1 is LNHDA and CDR2 is SQIVND in the germline V gene (reference sequence). Trimming shortened V by 8 bases and J by 0 bases, and 6 bases separated the two germline ends. Sample: PBMCs, mostly from graft donor cells, taken 180 days after TCRalphabeta/CD19-depleted stem cell transplant. The receptor was derived from a female patient aged 2-10 years who had a stem cell transplant for aplastic anemia, so the T cells may come from the graft donor. The rearrangement uses TRBV19 and TRBJ2-3; D gene ambiguous. CDR3 sequence: CASVGSTDTQYF. CDR3 DNA sequence: TGTGCCAGTGTGGGGAGCACAGATACGCAGTATTTT.